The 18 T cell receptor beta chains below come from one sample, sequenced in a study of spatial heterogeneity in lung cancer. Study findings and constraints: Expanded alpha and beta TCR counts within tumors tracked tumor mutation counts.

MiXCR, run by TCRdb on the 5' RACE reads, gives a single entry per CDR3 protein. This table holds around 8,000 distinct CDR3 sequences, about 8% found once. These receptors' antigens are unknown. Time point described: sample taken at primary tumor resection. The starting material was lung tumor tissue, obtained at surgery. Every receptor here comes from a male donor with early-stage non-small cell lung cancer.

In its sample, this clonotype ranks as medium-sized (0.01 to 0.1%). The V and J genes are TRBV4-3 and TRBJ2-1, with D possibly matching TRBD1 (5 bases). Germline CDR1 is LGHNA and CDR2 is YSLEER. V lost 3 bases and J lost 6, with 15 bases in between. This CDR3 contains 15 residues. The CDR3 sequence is CASSQPILGANEQFF. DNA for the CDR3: TGCGCCAGCAGCCAGCCAATCCTTGGGGCCAATGAGCAGTTCTTC.

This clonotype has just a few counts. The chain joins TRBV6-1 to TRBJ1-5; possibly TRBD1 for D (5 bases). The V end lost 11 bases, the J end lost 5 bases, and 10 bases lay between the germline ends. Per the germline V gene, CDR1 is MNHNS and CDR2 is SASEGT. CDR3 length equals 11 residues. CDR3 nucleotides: TGTGCCCCGGGGGGGGATCAGCCCCAGCATTTT. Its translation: CAPGGDQPQHF.

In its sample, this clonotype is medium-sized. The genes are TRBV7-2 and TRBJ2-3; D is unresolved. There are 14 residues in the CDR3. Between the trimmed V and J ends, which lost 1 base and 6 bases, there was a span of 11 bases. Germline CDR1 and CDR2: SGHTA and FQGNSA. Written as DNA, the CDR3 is TGTGCCAGCAGCTTAGGTCTAGGGCGCGATACGCAGTATTTT. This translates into CASSLGLGRDTQYF.

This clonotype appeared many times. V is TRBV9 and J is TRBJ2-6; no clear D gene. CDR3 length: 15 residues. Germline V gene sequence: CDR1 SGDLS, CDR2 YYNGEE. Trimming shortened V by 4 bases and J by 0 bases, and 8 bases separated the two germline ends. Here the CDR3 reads CASSPRPSGANVLTF. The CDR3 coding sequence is TGTGCCAGCAGCCCACGGCCCTCTGGGGCCAACGTCCTGACTTTC.

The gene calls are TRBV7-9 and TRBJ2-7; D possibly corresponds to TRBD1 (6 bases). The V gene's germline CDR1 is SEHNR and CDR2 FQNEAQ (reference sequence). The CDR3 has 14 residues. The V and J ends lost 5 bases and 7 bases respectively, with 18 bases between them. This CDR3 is CASSPTGTPGEQYF. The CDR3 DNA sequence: TGTGCCAGCAGCCCCACAGGGACCCCTGGGGAGCAGTACTTC. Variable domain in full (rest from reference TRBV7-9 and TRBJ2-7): DTGVSQNPRHKITKRGQNVTFRCDPISEHNRLYWYRQTLGQGPEFLTYFQNEAQLEKSRLLSDRFSAERPKGSFSTLEIQRTEQGDSAMYLCASSPTGTPGEQYFGPGTRLTVT.

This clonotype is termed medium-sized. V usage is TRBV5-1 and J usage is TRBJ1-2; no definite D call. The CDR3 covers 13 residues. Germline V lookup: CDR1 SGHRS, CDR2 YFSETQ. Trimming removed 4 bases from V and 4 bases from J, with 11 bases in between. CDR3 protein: CASSRDELYGYTF. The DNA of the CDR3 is TGCGCCAGCAGCCGTGACGAACTCTATGGCTACACCTTC.

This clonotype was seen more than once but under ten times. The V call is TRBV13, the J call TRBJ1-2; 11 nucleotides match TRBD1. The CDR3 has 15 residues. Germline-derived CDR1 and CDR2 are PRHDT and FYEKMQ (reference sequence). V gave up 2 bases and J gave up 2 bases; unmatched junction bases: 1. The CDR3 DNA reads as TGTGCCAGCAGCTTAAGGGACAGGGGGAACTATGGCTACACCTTC. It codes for CASSLRDRGNYGYTF.

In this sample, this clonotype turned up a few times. The CDR3 loop reads CASSLIGNEAFF. The CDR3 nucleotides are TGTGCCAGCAGTTTAATCGGAAATGAAGCTTTCTTT. The J gene is TRBJ1-1, the V gene TRBV12-3 or TRBV12-4; D remains ambiguous. V shed 2 bases and J shed 7 bases, with 8 bases lying between them. The CDR3 is 12 residues long.

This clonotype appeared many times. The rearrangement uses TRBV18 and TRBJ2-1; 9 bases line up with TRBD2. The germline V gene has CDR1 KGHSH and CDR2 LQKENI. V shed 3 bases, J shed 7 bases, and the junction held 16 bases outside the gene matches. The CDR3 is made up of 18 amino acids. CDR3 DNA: TGTGCCAGCTCACCTCAGGGGACGGGACTAGCAAACGGGAATGAGCAGTTCTTC. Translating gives CASSPQGTGLANGNEQFF.

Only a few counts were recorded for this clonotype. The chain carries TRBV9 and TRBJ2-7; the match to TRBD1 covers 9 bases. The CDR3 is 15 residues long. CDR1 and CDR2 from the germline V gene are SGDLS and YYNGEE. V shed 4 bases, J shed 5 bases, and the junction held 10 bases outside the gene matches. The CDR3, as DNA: TGTGCCAGCAGCACCACCGGGACAGGGTTGGACGAGCAGTACTTC. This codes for CASSTTGTGLDEQYF.

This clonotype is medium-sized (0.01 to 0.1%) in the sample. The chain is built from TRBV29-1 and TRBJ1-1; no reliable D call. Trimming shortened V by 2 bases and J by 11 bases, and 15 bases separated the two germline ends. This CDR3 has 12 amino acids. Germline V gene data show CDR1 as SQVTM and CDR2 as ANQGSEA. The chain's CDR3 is CSVESPLGEAFF. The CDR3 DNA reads TGCAGCGTTGAATCGCCCCTCGGGGAGGCTTTCTTT.

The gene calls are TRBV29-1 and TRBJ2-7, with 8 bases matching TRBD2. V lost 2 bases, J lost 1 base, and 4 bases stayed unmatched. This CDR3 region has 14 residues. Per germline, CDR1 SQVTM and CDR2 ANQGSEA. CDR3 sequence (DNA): TGCAGCGTTGAATTAGCGGGATGGTCCTACGAGCAGTACTTC. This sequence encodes CSVELAGWSYEQYF.

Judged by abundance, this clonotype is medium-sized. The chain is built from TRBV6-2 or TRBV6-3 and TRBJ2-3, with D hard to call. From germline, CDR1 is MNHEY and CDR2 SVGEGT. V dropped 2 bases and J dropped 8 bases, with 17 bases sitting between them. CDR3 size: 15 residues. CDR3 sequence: CASSYDSGEQRTQYF. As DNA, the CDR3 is TGTGCCAGCAGTTACGACTCGGGCGAGCAGCGTACGCAGTATTTT.

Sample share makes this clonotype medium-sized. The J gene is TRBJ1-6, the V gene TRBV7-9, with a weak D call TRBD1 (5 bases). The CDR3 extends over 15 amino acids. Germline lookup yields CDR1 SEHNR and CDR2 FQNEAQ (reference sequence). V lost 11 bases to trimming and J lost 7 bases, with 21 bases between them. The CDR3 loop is CAGERGHTPNSPLHF. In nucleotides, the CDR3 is TGTGCCGGGGAACGTGGACACACGCCGAATTCACCCCTCCACTTT.

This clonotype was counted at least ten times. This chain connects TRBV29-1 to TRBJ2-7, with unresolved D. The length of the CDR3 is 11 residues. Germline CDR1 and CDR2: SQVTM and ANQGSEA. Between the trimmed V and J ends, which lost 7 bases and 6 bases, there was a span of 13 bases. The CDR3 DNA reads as TGCAGCGCAAACCTAATTGGCGAGCAGTACTTC. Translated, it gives CSANLIGEQYF.

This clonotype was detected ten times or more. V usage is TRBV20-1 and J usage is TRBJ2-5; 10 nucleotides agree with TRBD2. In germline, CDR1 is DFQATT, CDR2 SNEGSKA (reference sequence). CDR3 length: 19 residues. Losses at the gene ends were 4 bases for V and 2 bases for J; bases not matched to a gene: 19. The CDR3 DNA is TGCAGTGCTACTATAGGTCTGGTAGCGGGAGGACATGGGCAAGAGACCCAGTACTTC. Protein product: CSATIGLVAGGHGQETQYF.

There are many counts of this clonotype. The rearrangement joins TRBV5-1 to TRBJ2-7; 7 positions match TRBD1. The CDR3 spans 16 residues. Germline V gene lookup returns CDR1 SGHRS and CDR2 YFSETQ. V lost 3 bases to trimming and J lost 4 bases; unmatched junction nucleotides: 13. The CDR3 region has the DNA TGCGCCAGCAGCTGGGACAGAGGAACTGTTTCGTACGAGCAGTACTTC. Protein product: CASSWDRGTVSYEQYF.

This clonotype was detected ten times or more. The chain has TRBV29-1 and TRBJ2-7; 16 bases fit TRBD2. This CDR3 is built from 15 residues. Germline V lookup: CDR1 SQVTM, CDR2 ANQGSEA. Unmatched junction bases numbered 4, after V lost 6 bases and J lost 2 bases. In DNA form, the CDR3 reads TGCAGCGTCACGGGACTAGCGGGAGGGGCCTACGAGCAGTACTTC. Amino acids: CSVTGLAGGAYEQYF.